This T cell receptor (beta chain) comes out of a study of human T cells and chemical hapten exposure (dated by TCRdb to the early 2020s). Notes on the research overall: For sensitization, 2% DPC in acetone was applied to a roughly 2 cm by roughly 2 cm area of upper inner arm skin. Weekly therapeutic DPC doses were additionally applied to the scalp of patients throughout the roughly 26-week study period. Patch testing was performed on the upper back with Finn chambers containing 0.01% DPC, and the patch tests were scored after 6 days according to International Contact Dermatitis Research Group standards. Most of the patients in the cohort were female, and the cohort covered alopecia areata with under or over 50% scalp involvement, alopecia totalis and alopecia universalis. Libraries were combined into a pool for sequencing, and differences in TCR yield between samples came mainly from small differences in library volumes within the pool. Peripheral blood TCR repertoire changes were tracked in vivo in alopecia patients during primary and secondary sensitization to the hapten diphenylcyclopropenone (DPC). Patient blood was sampled pre-sensitization (week 0) and at 2, 6 and about 24 weeks after DPC sensitization. About 29 alopecia patients gave blood for TCR sequencing at one to four time points (pre-sensitization, 2, 6 and 24 weeks).

Note on this clonotype: Its antigen is still unknown. No base-level quality is on record; no much larger clone is a single base apart.

CDR1 SGHDT and CDR2 YYEEEE are derived from the germline V gene. The V end gives up 1 base and the J end 3 bases, leaving 5 bases in the junction not matched to a gene. The CDR3 goes from the cysteine to the phenylalanine over 16 residues. The entry retains the CDR3 DNA only, 48 bases that are in frame from base 1. Library construction relied on RACE. Sequenced on a NextSeq 500. Library preparation attached unique molecular identifiers to individual cDNA molecules for quantitative, reproducible TCR counting. Each blood RNA sample was used to sequence both TCR alpha and TCR beta chains. Per the source publication's procedure: A median of approximately 100,000 TCRs per sample was observed, with a range of 23,224 to 690,600. V, J and CDR3 annotation of the TCR reads was carried out using the Decombinator software suite. For PS versus PT1 abundance plots, all samples were subsampled to the same number of TCRs (28,000). Expanded TCRs were defined as absent before sensitization and observed at least eight times at the 2-week time point. TCRdb applied fastp at Q25 and MiXCR to the public reads, then kept only in-frame beta chains. Identical CDR3 proteins give one entry, which carries the most common genes and DNA. TCRdb, not the original authors, processed these V and J calls. A total of under 90,000 distinct CDR3 sequences appear in this sample, roughly 9.1% of them only once. Jointly, the top ten make up less than 4.5% of the sample.

Per the publication, the time point label means: pre-sensitization, week 0. The label giving this sample's treatment or condition can be read as: therapeutic diphenylcyclopropenone sensitization with weekly scalp DPC. At every patch-test visit, the blood draw took place before the patch test was put on. Patients were considered eligible if aged 18 to 70, diagnosed with alopecia and deemed suitable for DPC therapy, and patients were excluded if pregnant. Total RNA was isolated from unfractionated whole blood collected in Tempus Blood RNA tubes. Study-wide findings and limitations: Patch test score correlated positively with the number of PT1 expanded TCRs, reaching significance at thresholds 8, 16 and 32 but not at 4. DPC sensitization did not change the number of TCRs with a frequency above 1 in 1000, and there was no evidence of changes in global repertoire structure. Repeated subsampling changed both the strength of the expansion versus patch-test correlation and the threshold at which the correlation became significant. Expanded TCRs formed significantly more large CDR3 similarity clusters than pre-sensitization or healthy control sets, consistent with antigen-driven responses. Alopecia, a presumed autoimmune disease, was present in all patients, so the immune response of the patients might differ from that of healthy individuals.

The sequencing used whole blood, collected in connection with sensitization to the hapten diphenylcyclopropenone (DPC). The sequence joins TRBV5-6 to TRBJ2-3, with 10 junctional bases fitting TRBD1. The sequence was obtained from a woman between 40 and 50 years old with alopecia areata. Some clones in this sample may be carry-over from other donors' samples. The nucleotide sequence is given as TGTGCCAGCAGCTTGAGGATGGGACAGGGGACAGATACGCAGTATTTT. This yields the protein CASSLRMGQGTDTQYF. When the CDR3 is completed using the reference TRBV5-6 and TRBJ2-3 genes on either side, the full variable domain is DAGVTQSPTHLIKTRGQQVTLRCSPKSGHDTVSWYQQALGQGPQFIFQYYEEEERQRGNFPDRFSGHQFPNYSSELNVNALLLGDSALYLCASSLRMGQGTDTQYFGPGTRLTVL.